The 26 T cell receptor beta chains given below trace back to one sample, sequenced in a study of shared clonotypes between healthy human individuals. Some clones are missing from TCRdb's copy, which holds only in-frame ones; the method was immunoSEQ multiplex PCR. The data hold 550,000 to 700,000 clones, with around three quarters observed a single time. Sequencing input: memory CD4+ T cells sorted from blood. Subset defined: CD45RA-negative fraction. These receptors were collected from a woman aged 25 to 45 in good health.

This clone was counted many times. This CDR3 is also generated by other DNA sequences in the sample. The chain joins TRBV19 to TRBJ2-1; a possible D gene is TRBD2 (6 bases). Germline assignment: CDR1 LNHDA and CDR2 SQIVND (reference sequence). This CDR3 is 14 amino acids long. Trimming pared 6 bases from V and 4 bases from J, leaving 13 bases between. In nucleotides, the CDR3 is TGTGCCAGTAGCACCGGGACTTCATACAATGAGCAGTTCTTC. It yields the protein CASSTGTSYNEQFF.

This rearrangement joins TRBV27 to TRBJ2-1, with 11 bases aligning to TRBD2. Germline-derived CDR1 and CDR2 are MNHEY and SMNVEV (reference sequence). V lost 6 bases, J lost 6 bases, and 10 bases stayed unmatched. The CDR3 contains 16 residues. The CDR3 spells CASRRTGTSGVNEQFF. The CDR3 nucleotides read TGTGCCAGCAGACGTACCGGGACTAGCGGCGTCAATGAGCAGTTCTTC.

This clone was counted a few times. This rearrangement joins TRBV4-1 to TRBJ2-1, with 10 nucleotides matching TRBD1. CDR3 length equals 17 residues. V was pared by 1 base and J by 7 bases, with 10 bases of the junction left unmatched. The germline V gene has CDR1 MGHRA and CDR2 YSYEKL. CDR3 sequence: CASSQAPTGGAENEQFF. CDR3 nucleotides: TGCGCCAGCAGCCAAGCCCCGACAGGGGGCGCTGAGAATGAGCAGTTCTTC.

This chain joins TRBV4-1 and TRBJ1-2, with 9 positions matching TRBD1. Germline V gene data show CDR1 as MGHRA and CDR2 as YSYEKL. The CDR3 is made up of 18 amino acids. The trim removed 4 bases at V and 3 bases at J, leaving 15 bases unmatched. DNA of the CDR3: TGCGCCAGCAGCCCTGTACGGACAGGGGCGTCAAAGTACTATGGCTACACCTTC. It is translated as CASSPVRTGASKYYGYTF.

The gene calls are TRBV5-1 and TRBJ1-6, with D perhaps TRBD1 (6 bases). In germline, CDR1 is SGHRS, CDR2 YFSETQ. Trimming took off 1 base at V and 7 bases at J, with 12 bases between the two ends. CDR3 length: 15 residues. The CDR3 region is CASSLSQGQNSPLHF. Written as DNA, the CDR3 is TGCGCCAGCAGCTTGTCGCAGGGGCAGAATTCACCCCTCCACTTT.

This chain connects TRBV19 to TRBJ2-5, with 7 positions matching TRBD2. The CDR3 loop spans 15 amino acids. Per the germline V gene, CDR1 is LNHDA and CDR2 is SQIVND (reference sequence). J gave up 5 bases and V 5 bases, and 11 bases lay outside the gene matches. The CDR3 loop is CASSAGLPTGETQYF. CDR3 nucleotide sequence: TGTGCCAGTAGTGCGGGACTACCGACGGGGGAGACCCAGTACTTC.

The J gene is TRBJ2-2, the V gene TRBV6-6; maybe TRBD1 (6 bases). Trimming pared 6 bases from V and 3 bases from J, leaving 14 bases between. This CDR3 region has 15 residues. Germline values: CDR1 MNHNY, CDR2 SVGAGI (reference sequence). The CDR3 DNA reads TGTGCCAGCAGCCGAACAGGGACCCACACCGGGGAGCTGTTTTTT. Protein product: CASSRTGTHTGELFF.

The V gene is TRBV7-2, the J gene TRBJ2-5; no firm D call. The CDR3 contains 13 residues. V was clipped by 1 base and J by 4 bases, with 7 bases between them. The V gene's germline CDR1 is SGHTA and CDR2 FQGNSA. CDR3 DNA: TGTGCCAGCAGCTTAGAGGGCTTAGAGACCCAGTACTTC. Its translation is CASSLEGLETQYF.

This clone has just a few counts. This chain joins TRBV19 and TRBJ1-3, with 9 bases lining up with TRBD1. The CDR3 totals 18 residues. CDR1 is LNHDA and CDR2 is SQIVND in the germline V gene (reference sequence). Losses at the gene ends were 6 bases for V and 4 bases for J; bases not matched to a gene: 16. CDR3 DNA sequence: TGTGCCAGTAGACAACAGGGGGCAAGGAGAGGAAGAGGAAACACCATATATTTT. It is translated as CASRQQGARRGRGNTIYF.

The J gene is TRBJ2-7, the V gene TRBV6-1; 10 bases agree with TRBD1. In germline, CDR1 is MNHNS, CDR2 SASEGT. CDR3 length: 14 residues. V lost 7 bases to trimming and J lost 2 bases; unmatched junction nucleotides: 5. CDR3 nucleotides: TGTGCCAGCACCACCGGGACAGGGGCCTACGAGCAGTACTTC. Amino acid sequence: CASTTGTGAYEQYF.

The V gene is TRBV5-1, the J gene TRBJ2-5; D may correspond to TRBD1 or TRBD2 (5 bases each). V was shortened by 4 bases and J by 2 bases, with 18 bases between the two germline ends. CDR1 SGHRS and CDR2 YFSETQ come from the germline V gene. The CDR3 has 16 residues. The CDR3: CASSLGVVGVQETQYF. DNA for the CDR3: TGCGCCAGCAGCCTCGGGGTCGTGGGGGTTCAAGAGACCCAGTACTTC.

The V gene is TRBV7-3, the J gene TRBJ2-1; TRBD2 matches 7 bases. The CDR3 has 13 amino acids. The germline V gene has CDR1 SGHTA and CDR2 FQGTGA. V trimming: 6 bases; J trimming: 6 bases; junction bases outside the gene matches: 5. CDR3 nucleotide sequence: TGTGCCAGCAGACGGGACTACCTCAATGAGCAGTTCTTC. It encodes CASRRDYLNEQFF. The variable domain in full, with the rest retrieved from reference TRBV7-3 and TRBJ2-1, is GAGVSQTPSNKVTEKGKYVELRCDPISGHTALYWYRQSLGQGPEFLIYFQGTGAADDSGLPNDRFFAVRPEGSVSTLKIQRTERGDSAVYLCASRRDYLNEQFFGPGTRLTVL.

V and J are TRBV28 and TRBJ2-1; TRBD2 is a possible D gene (5 bases). Trimming left V 6 bases short and J 10 bases short, with 10 bases between. The V gene's germline CDR1 is MDHEN and CDR2 SYDVKM. The CDR3 extends over 11 amino acids. CDR3 DNA sequence: TGTGCCAGCAGGGACTTCTCCGAGCAGTTCTTC. This encodes CASRDFSEQFF.

This clone was seen a handful of times. The V and J genes are TRBV4-2 and TRBJ2-3; unclear D gene. This CDR3 is 16 amino acids long. Germline V gene sequence: CDR1 LGHNA, CDR2 YNFKEQ. The ends were cut back, 0 bases at V and 0 bases at J, with 10 bases in the middle. Written as DNA, the CDR3 is TGTGCCAGCAGCCAAGAATACCGGTATAGCACAGATACGCAGTATTTT. It yields the protein CASSQEYRYSTDTQYF.

In DNA, the CDR3 is TGTGCCAGCAGCTCACAAGCATATTCTGGGGCCAACGTCCTGACTTTC. This encodes CASSSQAYSGANVLTF. J is TRBJ2-6 and V is TRBV5-8; D is uncertain. Trimming cost V 3 bases and J 1 base, with 11 bases left between them. Germline CDR1 SGHTS, CDR2 YDEGEE. The CDR3 length is 16 residues. Variable domain in full (rest from reference TRBV5-8 and TRBJ2-6): EAGVTQSPTHLIKTRGQQATLRCSPISGHTSVYWYQQALGLGLQFLLWYDEGEERNRGNFPPRFSGRQFPNYSSELNVNALELEDSALYLCASSSQAYSGANVLTFGAGSRLTVL.

V is TRBV2 and J is TRBJ2-7; TRBD1 or TRBD2 may be the D gene (7 bases each). The V and J ends lost 3 bases and 6 bases respectively, with 12 bases between them. The CDR3 loop spans 13 amino acids. The V gene's germline CDR1 is SNHLY and CDR2 FYNNEI. In DNA, the CDR3 is TGTGCCAGCAGTGAGCAGGGGGAGGGCGAGCAGTACTTC. Translation gives CASSEQGEGEQYF. Combining the CDR3 with reference TRBV2 and TRBJ2-7 gives the whole variable domain EPEVTQTPSHQVTQMGQEVILRCVPISNHLYFYWYRQILGQKVEFLVSFYNNEISEKSEIFDDQFSVERPDGSNFTLKIRSTKLEDSAMYFCASSEQGEGEQYFGPGTRLTVT.

The chain joins TRBV18 to TRBJ2-5, with 7 nucleotides matching TRBD2. Per the germline V gene, CDR1 is KGHSH and CDR2 is LQKENI. Trimming at V came to 3 bases and at J to 5 bases, leaving 9 bases not matched to a gene. The CDR3 sequence is 15 residues long. The CDR3 DNA follows: TGTGCCAGCTCACCCCCCACGGGGGGACTGGAGACCCAGTACTTC. Encoded protein: CASSPPTGGLETQYF.

This chain joins TRBV18 and TRBJ2-7; perhaps TRBD2 as D (6 bases). Germline V gives CDR1 KGHSH, CDR2 LQKENI. V was cut by 6 bases and J by 4 bases, with 13 bases left in between. This CDR3 comprises 13 residues. CDR3 sequence (DNA): TGTGCCAGCTCCTCCCGGAGGGGTTACGAGCAGTACTTC. The encoded protein is CASSSRRGYEQYF.

J is TRBJ1-2 and V is TRBV7-9, with 11 bases that match TRBD1. Germline V gene lookup returns CDR1 SEHNR and CDR2 FQNEAQ (reference sequence). This CDR3 is 14 amino acids long. The J segment lost 5 bases and the V segment lost 4 bases, leaving 3 bases of the junction unmatched. CDR3 sequence reads: CASSWDRGAYGYTF. CDR3 DNA sequence: TGTGCCAGCAGCTGGGACAGGGGGGCTTATGGCTACACCTTC.

CDR3 nucleotide sequence: TGTGCCAGCGCCCAGGGGTTCACCGGGGAGCTGTTTTTT. The encoded protein is CASAQGFTGELFF. The genes are TRBV5-6 and TRBJ2-2; a possible D gene is TRBD1 (6 bases). The V gene's germline CDR1 is SGHDT and CDR2 YYEEEE. Trimming stripped 7 bases from V and 4 bases from J, with 11 bases between. This CDR3 region has 13 residues.

The chain recombines TRBV27 with TRBJ2-1; D unclear. Germline V gives CDR1 MNHEY, CDR2 SMNVEV (reference sequence). The V end lost 2 bases, the J end lost 0 bases, and 11 bases lay between the germline ends. This CDR3 region has 16 residues. CDR3 region: CASSLRRMSSYNEQFF. CDR3 coding DNA: TGTGCCAGCAGTTTAAGGCGGATGAGCTCCTACAATGAGCAGTTCTTC.

The V gene is TRBV6-1, the J gene TRBJ2-7, with 11 bases matching TRBD2. With 5 bases clipped from V and 3 bases from J, the junction kept 3 bases outside the gene matches. The germline V gene has CDR1 MNHNS and CDR2 SASEGT. The length of the CDR3 is 14 residues. Here the CDR3 DNA reads TGTGCCAGCAGTTTACTAGCGGGAGTCTACGAGCAGTACTTC. This sequence encodes CASSLLAGVYEQYF.

The V call is TRBV29-1, the J call TRBJ2-5; no clear D. V gave up 2 bases and J gave up 1 base, with 8 bases separating them. The germline gives CDR1 SQVTM, CDR2 ANQGSEA. CDR3 size: 13 residues. CDR3 sequence reads: CSVESNIQETQYF. In DNA form, the CDR3 reads TGCAGCGTTGAAAGTAACATCCAAGAGACCCAGTACTTC.

This clone came up once. In the same sample, other DNA sequences code for this CDR3. This chain uses TRBV4-1 with TRBJ2-7, with TRBD2 matching over 9 bases. J was trimmed by 2 bases and V by 0 bases; bases with no gene match: 8. CDR3 length: 17 amino acids. From germline, CDR1 is MGHRA and CDR2 YSYEKL. The DNA of the CDR3 is TGCGCCAGCAGCCAAGATAGGGGGCCTAGCGGGACCTACGAGCAGTACTTC. Translation gives CASSQDRGPSGTYEQYF.

The rearrangement joins TRBV28 to TRBJ1-2; D not resolved. V was shortened by 3 bases and J by 6 bases, with 11 bases between the two germline ends. Germline loops: CDR1 MDHEN, CDR2 SYDVKM. This CDR3 has 13 amino acids. CDR3: CASSFSNINGYTF. In nucleotides, the CDR3 is TGTGCCAGCAGTTTCTCTAACATAAATGGCTACACCTTC.

V usage is TRBV25-1 and J usage is TRBJ2-7, with TRBD2 identical over 8 bases. Trimming cost V 4 bases and J 3 bases; bases outside gene matches: 8. The CDR3 has 15 amino acids. The V gene's germline CDR1 is MGHDK and CDR2 SYGVNS. The CDR3: CASSVQAGALYEQYF. The CDR3 DNA sequence: TGTGCCAGCAGTGTCCAAGCGGGAGCGCTCTACGAGCAGTACTTC.